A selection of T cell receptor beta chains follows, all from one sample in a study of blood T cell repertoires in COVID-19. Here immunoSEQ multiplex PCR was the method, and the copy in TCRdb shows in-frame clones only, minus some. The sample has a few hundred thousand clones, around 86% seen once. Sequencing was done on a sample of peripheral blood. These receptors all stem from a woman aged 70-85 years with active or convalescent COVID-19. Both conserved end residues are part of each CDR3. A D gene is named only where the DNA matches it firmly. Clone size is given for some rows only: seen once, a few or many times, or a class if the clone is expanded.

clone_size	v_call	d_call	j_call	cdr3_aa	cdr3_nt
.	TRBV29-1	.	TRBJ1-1	CSADRGGTEAFF	TGCAGCGCTGATAGGGGGGGCACTGAAGCTTTCTTT
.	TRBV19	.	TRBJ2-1	CASRGAGRRVLYNEQFF	TGTGCCAGTAGGGGGGCAGGTCGGCGGGTCCTCTACAATGAGCAGTTCTTC
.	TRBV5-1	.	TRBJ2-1	CASSLGSVRGDEQFF	TGCGCCAGCAGCTTGGGCTCGGTCAGGGGCGATGAGCAGTTCTTC
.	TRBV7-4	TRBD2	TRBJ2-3	CASSHGTSGGISTDTQYF	TGTGCCAGCAGCCACGGGACTAGCGGGGGGATTAGCACAGATACGCAGTATTTT
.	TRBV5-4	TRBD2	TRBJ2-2	CASSSGLAGGTGELFF	TGTGCCAGCAGCTCGGGACTAGCGGGGGGAACCGGGGAGCTGTTTTTT
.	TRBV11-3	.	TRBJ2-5	CASSLGDTQETQYF	TGTGCCAGCAGCTTAGGGGACACCCAAGAGACCCAGTACTTC
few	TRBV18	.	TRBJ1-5	CASSTSGNQPQHF	TGTGCCAGCTCAACATCTGGCAATCAGCCCCAGCATTTT
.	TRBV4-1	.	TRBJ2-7	CASSQDPGYTATYEQYF	TGCGCCAGCAGCCAAGATCCTGGCTATACAGCCACATACGAGCAGTACTTC
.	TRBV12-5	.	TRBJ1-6	CASGKGDSPLHF	TGTGCTAGTGGTAAGGGGGATTCACCCCTCCACTTT
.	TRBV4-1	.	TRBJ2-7	CASSQDRSVSSYEQYF	TGCGCCAGCAGCCAAGATCGTTCGGTAAGCTCCTACGAGCAGTACTTC
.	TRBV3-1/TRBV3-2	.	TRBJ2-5	CASSHGRETQYF	TGTGCCAGCAGCCATGGGCGAGAGACCCAGTACTTC
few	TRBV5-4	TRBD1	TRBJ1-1	CASLAEDRDHTEAFF	TGTGCCAGCCTGGCGGAGGACAGGGATCACACTGAAGCTTTCTTT
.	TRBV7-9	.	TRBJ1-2	CASSLAPGAGYGYTF	TGTGCCAGCAGCTTAGCTCCAGGGGCCGGCTATGGCTACACCTTC
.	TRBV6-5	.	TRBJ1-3	CASTNLGNTIYF	TGTGCCAGCACAAACTTAGGAAACACCATATATTTT
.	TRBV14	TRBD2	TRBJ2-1	CASSQEWVAGGSNEQFF	TGTGCCAGCAGCCAAGAATGGGTTGCGGGGGGAAGCAATGAGCAGTTCTTC
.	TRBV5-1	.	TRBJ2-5	CASRGQTPYQETQYF	TGCGCCAGCAGGGGACAAACACCGTACCAAGAGACCCAGTACTTC
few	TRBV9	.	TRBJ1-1	CASSVALSSEAFF	TGTGCCAGCAGCGTAGCTCTTTCCTCTGAAGCTTTCTTT
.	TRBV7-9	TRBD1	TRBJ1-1	CASVPPGQGYVTEAFF	TGTGCCAGCGTTCCTCCGGGACAGGGATATGTCACTGAAGCTTTCTTT
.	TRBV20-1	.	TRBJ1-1	CSATQNTEAFF	TGCAGTGCAACACAGAACACTGAAGCTTTCTTT
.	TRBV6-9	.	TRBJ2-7	CASSSSSRYEQYF	TGTGCCAGCAGTTCCTCCTCCCGCTACGAGCAGTACTTC
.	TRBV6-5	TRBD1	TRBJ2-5	CASSTGTVKETQYF	TGTGCCAGCAGTACCGGGACAGTGAAAGAGACCCAGTACTTC
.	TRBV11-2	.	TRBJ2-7	CASSQISYEQYF	TGTGCCAGCAGCCAAATCTCCTACGAGCAGTACTTC
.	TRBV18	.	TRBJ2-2	CASSQENTGELFF	TGTGCCAGCTCGCAGGAAAACACCGGGGAGCTGTTTTTT
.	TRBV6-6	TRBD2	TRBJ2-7	CASGGAYEQYF	TGTGCCAGCGGGGGGGCCTACGAGCAGTACTTC
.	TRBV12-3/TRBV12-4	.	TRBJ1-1	CASSLGRGAFF	TGTGCCAGCAGTTTAGGTCGAGGAGCTTTCTTT
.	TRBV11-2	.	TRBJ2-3	CASSLVRGTDTQYF	TGTGCCAGCAGCTTAGTGCGCGGCACAGATACGCAGTATTTT
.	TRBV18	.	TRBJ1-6	CASSPPGGREHSPLHF	TGTGCCAGCTCACCACCAGGAGGCCGCGAACATTCACCCCTCCACTTT
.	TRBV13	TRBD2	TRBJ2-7	CASSFGRGGTSGSYEQYF	TGTGCCAGCAGCTTTGGACGTGGCGGGACTAGCGGGTCCTACGAGCAGTACTTC
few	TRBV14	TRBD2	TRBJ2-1	CASSQDWVAGGWNEQFF	TGTGCCAGCAGCCAAGATTGGGTCGCGGGGGGCTGGAATGAGCAGTTCTTC
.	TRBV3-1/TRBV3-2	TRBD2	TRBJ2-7	CASSQEALAGREQYF	TGTGCCAGCAGCCAAGAAGCACTAGCGGGGAGGGAGCAGTACTTC
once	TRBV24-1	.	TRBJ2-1	CATARGNEQFF	TGTGCCACCGCGAGGGGGAATGAGCAGTTCTTC
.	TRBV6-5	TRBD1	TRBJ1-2	CASSSDRVNYGYTF	TGTGCCAGCAGTTCGGACAGGGTAAACTATGGCTACACCTTC
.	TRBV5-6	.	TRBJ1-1	CASSLQGREQAFF	TGTGCCAGCAGCTTGCAAGGTCGGGAGCAAGCTTTCTTT
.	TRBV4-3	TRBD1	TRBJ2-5	CASSRGRGLGETQYF	TGCGCCAGCAGCCGGGGAAGGGGGCTAGGAGAGACCCAGTACTTC
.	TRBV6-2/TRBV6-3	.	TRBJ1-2	CASSPDSHYGYTF	TGTGCCAGCAGTCCCGACAGTCACTATGGCTACACCTTC
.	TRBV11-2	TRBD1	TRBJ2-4	CASSSDRGQDLAKNIQYF	TGTGCCAGCAGCTCCGACAGGGGGCAGGACCTAGCCAAAAACATTCAGTACTTC
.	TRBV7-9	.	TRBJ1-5	CASSLFREDNQPQHF	TGTGCCAGCAGCTTGTTCAGGGAAGACAATCAGCCCCAGCATTTT
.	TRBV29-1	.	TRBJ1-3	CSVEELISGNTIYF	TGCAGCGTTGAAGAACTTATCTCTGGAAACACCATATATTTT
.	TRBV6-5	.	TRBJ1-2	CASSSTDYGYTF	TGTGCCAGCAGTTCGACAGACTATGGCTACACCTTC
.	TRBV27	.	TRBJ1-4	CASSLPSGATNEKLFF	TGTGCCAGCAGTTTACCTAGCGGCGCAACTAATGAAAAACTGTTTTTT
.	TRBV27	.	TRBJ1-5	CASSQGNQPQHF	TGTGCCAGCTCACAGGGCAATCAGCCCCAGCATTTT
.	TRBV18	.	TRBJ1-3	CASSPLGGQSGNTIYF	TGTGCCAGCTCACCACTTGGGGGACAATCTGGAAACACCATATATTTT
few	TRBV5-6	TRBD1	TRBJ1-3	CASSWAGTGGNTIYF	TGTGCCAGCAGCTGGGCCGGGACAGGTGGAAACACCATATATTTT
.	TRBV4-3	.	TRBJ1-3	CASSRQAVSGNTIYF	TGCGCCAGCAGCCGCCAAGCCGTTTCTGGAAACACCATATATTTT
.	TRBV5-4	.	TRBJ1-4	CASSPNTGKNEKLFF	TGTGCCAGCAGTCCCAACACAGGGAAAAATGAAAAACTGTTTTTT
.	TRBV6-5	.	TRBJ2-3	CASSYREPDTQYF	TGTGCCAGCAGTTATCGGGAACCGGATACGCAGTATTTT
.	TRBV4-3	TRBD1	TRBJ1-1	CASSQADRGGTEAFF	TGCGCCAGCAGCCAAGCCGACAGGGGAGGCACTGAAGCTTTCTTT
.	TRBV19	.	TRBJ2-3	CASDTGTTQYF	TGTGCCAGCGATACCGGGACAACGCAGTATTTT
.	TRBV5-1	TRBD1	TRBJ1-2	CASSSSGQGYGYTF	TGCGCCAGCAGCTCCTCTGGACAGGGCTATGGCTACACCTTC
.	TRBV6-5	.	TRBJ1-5	CASTGTNQPQHF	TGTGCCAGCACCGGGACAAATCAGCCCCAGCATTTT
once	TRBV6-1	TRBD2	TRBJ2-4	CASSVRGGRAKNIQYF	TGTGCCAGCAGTGTACGGGGGGGGAGGGCCAAAAACATTCAGTACTTC
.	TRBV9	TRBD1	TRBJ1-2	CASSPRDRGVLGGYTF	TGTGCCAGCAGCCCCCGGGACAGGGGCGTCTTAGGAGGCTACACCTTC
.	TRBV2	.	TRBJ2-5	CASRVQGNQETQYF	TGTGCCAGCAGGGTGCAGGGAAACCAAGAGACCCAGTACTTC
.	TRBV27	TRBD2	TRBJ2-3	CASSPSSGSTDTQYF	TGTGCCAGCAGTCCCTCTAGCGGGAGCACAGATACGCAGTATTTT
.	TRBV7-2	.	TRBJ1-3	CASSPYSGNTIYF	TGTGCCAGCAGCCCGTACTCTGGAAACACCATATATTTT
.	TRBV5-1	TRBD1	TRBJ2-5	CASSWGQTPETQYF	TGCGCCAGCAGCTGGGGACAGACACCCGAGACCCAGTACTTC
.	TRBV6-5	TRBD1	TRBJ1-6	CASSYGTGTAPLHF	TGTGCCAGCAGTTACGGGACAGGGACGGCACCCCTCCACTTT
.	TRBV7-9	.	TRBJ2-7	CASSLRRTDTYEQYF	TGTGCCAGCAGCTTAAGAAGGACAGATACCTACGAGCAGTACTTC
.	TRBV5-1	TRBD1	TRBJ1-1	CASSLEWTGPLNTEAFF	TGCGCCAGCAGCTTGGAGTGGACAGGGCCATTGAACACTGAAGCTTTCTTT
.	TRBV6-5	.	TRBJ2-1	CASRRLGTEQFF	TGTGCCAGCAGAAGACTAGGCACTGAGCAGTTCTTC